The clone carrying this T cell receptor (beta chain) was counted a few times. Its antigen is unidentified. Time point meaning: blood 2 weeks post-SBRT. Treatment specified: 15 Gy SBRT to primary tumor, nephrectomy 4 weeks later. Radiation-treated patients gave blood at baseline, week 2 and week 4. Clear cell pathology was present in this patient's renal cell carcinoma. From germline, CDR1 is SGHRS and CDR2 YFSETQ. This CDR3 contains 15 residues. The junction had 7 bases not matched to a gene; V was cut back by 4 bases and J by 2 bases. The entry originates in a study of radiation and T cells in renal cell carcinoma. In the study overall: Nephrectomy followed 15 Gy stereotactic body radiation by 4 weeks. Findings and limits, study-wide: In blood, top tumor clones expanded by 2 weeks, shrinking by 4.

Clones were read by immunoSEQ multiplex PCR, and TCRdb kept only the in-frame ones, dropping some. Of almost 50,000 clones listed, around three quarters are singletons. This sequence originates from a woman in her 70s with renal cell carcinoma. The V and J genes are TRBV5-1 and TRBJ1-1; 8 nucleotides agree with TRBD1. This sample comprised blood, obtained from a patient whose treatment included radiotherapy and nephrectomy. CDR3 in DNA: TGCGCCAGCAGCCCTGGACAGGGCCGTAACACTGAAGCTTTCTTT. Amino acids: CASSPGQGRNTEAFF.